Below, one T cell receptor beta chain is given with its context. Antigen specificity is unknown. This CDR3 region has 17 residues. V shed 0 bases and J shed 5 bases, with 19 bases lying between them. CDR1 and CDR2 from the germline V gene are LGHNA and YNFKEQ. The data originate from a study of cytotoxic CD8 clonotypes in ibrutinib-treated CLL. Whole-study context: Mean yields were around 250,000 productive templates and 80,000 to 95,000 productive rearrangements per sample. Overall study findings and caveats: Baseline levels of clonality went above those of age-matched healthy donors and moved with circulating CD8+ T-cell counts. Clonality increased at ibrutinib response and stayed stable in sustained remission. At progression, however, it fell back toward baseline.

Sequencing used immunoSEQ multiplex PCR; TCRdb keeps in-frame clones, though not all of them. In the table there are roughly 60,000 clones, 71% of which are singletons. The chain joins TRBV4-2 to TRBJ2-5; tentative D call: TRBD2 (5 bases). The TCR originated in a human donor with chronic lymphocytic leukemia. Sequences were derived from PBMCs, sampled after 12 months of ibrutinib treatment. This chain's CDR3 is CASSQDGFGLAVETQYF. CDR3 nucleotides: TGTGCCAGCAGCCAAGATGGGTTCGGGCTAGCCGTGGAGACCCAGTACTTC.